This TCR beta chain was profiled in a study of blood T cell repertoires in COVID-19. Across the whole study: Samples came from the United States, Italy and Spain, spanning acute and convalescent COVID-19.

Those enrolled in Seattle joined during active infection and were followed longitudinally afterward. Libraries were prepared by immunoSEQ multiplex PCR; TCRdb keeps only in-frame clonotypes and omits some of them. This sample yields 100,000 to 150,000 clones, of which approximately 90% are seen a single time; less than 4.5% belongs to the top ten. CDR1 and CDR2 from the germline V gene are GTSNPN and SVGIG (reference sequence). V lost 5 bases to trimming and J lost 4 bases, with 11 bases between them. The CDR3 covers 12 residues. This TCR derives from a man aged 55-75 years with COVID-19, enrolled during active disease. The sequencing sample was made of peripheral blood. The chain links TRBV30 to TRBJ2-5; tentative D call: TRBD2 (6 bases). CDR3 in DNA: TGTGCCTGGTCACTTAGCGGAGAGACCCAGTACTTC. Translating it yields CAWSLSGETQYF. The full variable domain, with the rest looked up from reference TRBV30 and TRBJ2-5, is SQTIHQWPATLVQPVGSPLSLECTVEGTSNPNLYWYRQAAGRGLQLLFYSVGIGQISSEVPQNLSASRPQDRQFILSSKKLLLSDSGFYLCAWSLSGETQYFGPGTRLLVL.